The clone carrying this TCR beta chain has just a few counts. Its target is unknown. The data belong to a study of identical twins. Per germline, CDR1 MNHNS and CDR2 SASEGT. Trimming pared 8 bases from V and 5 bases from J, leaving 16 bases between. The CDR3 loop spans 14 amino acids. Every one of the donors was a healthy Caucasian. Study observations and caveats: Modeled out-of-frame TCR alpha sharing in monozygotic twins fell below observed levels. For zero-insertion analyses, partial confounding could come from invariant MAIT and iNKT cells.

TCRdb re-analysed the 5' RACE reads in MiXCR, keeping a single row per CDR3 protein. The sample shows hundreds of thousands of distinct CDR3 sequences, roughly 18% of them seen only once. The sample also formed part of further work on T cells expressing NK-cell markers. That work states: Within the sequenced cohort of eight donors, seven exhibited HCMV seropositivity and one was seronegative.

The chain has TRBV6-1 and TRBJ2-1; D might be TRBD2 (7 bases). The TCR sequence derives from a woman aged 18-30 years in good health. What was sequenced was PBMCs. Here the CDR3 DNA reads TGTGCCAGCGAGGGGGGAGGGCCCAACAATGAGCAGTTCTTC. Residues: CASEGGGPNNEQFF.